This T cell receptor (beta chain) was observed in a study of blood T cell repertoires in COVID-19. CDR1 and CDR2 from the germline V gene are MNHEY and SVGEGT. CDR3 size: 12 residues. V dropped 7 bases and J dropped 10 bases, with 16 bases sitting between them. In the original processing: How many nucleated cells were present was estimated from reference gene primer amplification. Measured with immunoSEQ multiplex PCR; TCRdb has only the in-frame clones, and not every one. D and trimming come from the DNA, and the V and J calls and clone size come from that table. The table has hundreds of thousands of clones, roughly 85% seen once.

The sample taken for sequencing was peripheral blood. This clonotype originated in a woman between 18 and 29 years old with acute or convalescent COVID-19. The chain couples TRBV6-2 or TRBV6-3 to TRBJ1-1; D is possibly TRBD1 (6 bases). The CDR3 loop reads CASIPARGGAFF. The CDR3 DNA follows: TGTGCCAGCATCCCCGCGAGGGGGGGAGCTTTCTTT.